The text below deals with one TCR beta chain. The data were obtained in a study of OX40 agonist ivuxolimab in advanced cancers. At the level of the study: It was ivuxolimab, an agonistic anti-OX40 (CD134) antibody, that patients were treated with. Eligibility rules accepted prior anti-PD-1, anti-PD-L1 or anti-CTLA-4 therapy, and around 44% had some.

The length of the CDR3 is 16 residues. The germline V and J ends were trimmed by 0 bases and 3 bases, with 12 bases remaining between them. The germline V gene encodes CDR1 LGHNA and CDR2 YSLEER. The protocol was immunoSEQ multiplex PCR, while the TCRdb copy is restricted to in-frame clones and leaves out a portion. In the table there are 9,000 to 10,000 clones, approximately 70% of which are singletons. This receptor was taken from an adult with an advanced solid tumor such as melanoma, head and neck, liver or kidney cancer. This specimen consisted of CD4+ or CD8+ T cells sorted from blood, obtained in a trial of the OX40 agonist ivuxolimab. This chain links TRBV4-3 with TRBJ2-1; possibly TRBD1 for D (6 bases). The CDR3 loop reads CASSQDPGALYNEQFF. The CDR3 coding sequence is TGCGCCAGCAGCCAAGATCCAGGGGCCCTCTACAATGAGCAGTTCTTC.